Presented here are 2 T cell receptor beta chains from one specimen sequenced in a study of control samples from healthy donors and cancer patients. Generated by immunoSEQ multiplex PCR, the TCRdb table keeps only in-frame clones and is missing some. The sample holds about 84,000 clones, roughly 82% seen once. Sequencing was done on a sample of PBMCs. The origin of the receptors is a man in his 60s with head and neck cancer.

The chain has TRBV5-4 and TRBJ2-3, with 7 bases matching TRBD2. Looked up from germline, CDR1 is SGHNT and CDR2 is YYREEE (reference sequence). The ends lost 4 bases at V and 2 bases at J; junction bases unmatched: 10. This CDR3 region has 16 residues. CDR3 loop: CASSLRASGNTDTQYF. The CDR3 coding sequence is TGTGCCAGCAGCCTCCGGGCCAGCGGGAACACAGATACGCAGTATTTT.

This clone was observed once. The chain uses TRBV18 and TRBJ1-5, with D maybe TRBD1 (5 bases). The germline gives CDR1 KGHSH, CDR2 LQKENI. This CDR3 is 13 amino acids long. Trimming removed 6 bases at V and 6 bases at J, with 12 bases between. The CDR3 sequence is CASSLTGGQPQHF. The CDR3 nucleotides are TGTGCCAGCTCTTTGACGGGGGGTCAGCCCCAGCATTTT.